This TCR beta chain was recovered during a study of OX40 agonist ivuxolimab in advanced cancers. Looking at the study overall: Ivuxolimab was a fully human IgG2 agonistic monoclonal antibody targeting the costimulatory receptor OX40 (CD134). Patients were allowed to have had prior anti-PD-1, anti-PD-L1 or anti-CTLA-4 therapy, and more than 35% of the dose-escalation patients had been treated with checkpoint inhibitors. The point of sequencing TCRbeta in the periphery was to test whether ivuxolimab changed TCR sequence diversity and drove clonal T-cell expansion. Intravenous ivuxolimab was administered to patients every 2 weeks at six dose levels: 0.01, 0.1, 0.3, 1.5, 3 and 10 mg/kg. In the dose-escalation cohort, more than 75% of patients were male, and the mean age was approximately 60 years, with a range of roughly 20 to 79. Of the approximately 53 patients in dose escalation, about 19 had hepatocellular carcinoma, approximately 15 had melanoma, 9 had renal cell carcinoma and 9 had head and neck cancer. The paper covers the monotherapy dose-escalation part of the phase I ivuxolimab trial, which included N ≈ 50 patients. Partial responses occurred in three dose-escalation patients: two with cutaneous melanoma and one with hepatocellular carcinoma. Study-wide conclusions, independent of this receptor: At doses of 0.1 to 3.0 mg/kg, clonal expansion of both CD4+ and CD8+ T cells in blood was seen between baseline and week 6. Low levels of normalized T-cell clonal expansion were also seen in some patients who did not respond. Which antigens the clonally expanded peripheral T cells were specific for was not determined. After ivuxolimab, more expanded clones were found on average in CD8+ T cells than in CD4+ T cells. In partial responders in the 0.1-3.0 mg/kg groups, normalized peripheral clonal expansion was found to be among the lowest, especially among CD8+ T cells.

Genomic DNA was extracted from sorted cells for sequencing of the TCRbeta CDR3 region. The immunoSEQ Assay was used to sequence the TCRbeta CDR3 regions. TCRdb stores this immuneACCESS table with in-frame sequences only. Part of the clones is absent; in the studies checked, under half of the shortfall reflects unresolved V genes, and no reason is known for the rest. The sample table lists 70,000 or so clones, 85% to 90% of them with a count of one. In total, the top ten clones hold approximately 8.4% of the sample. As concerns this clone: Its antigen specificity is not known. No clone much larger than this one lies a single base away; base qualities are absent.

Patients with a history of autoimmune disease or receiving systemic immunosuppression were excluded from the trial. In every dose cohort, peripheral blood was drawn for TCR sequencing at baseline, cycle 4 day 1, and cycle 7 day 1. The samples were drawn from a first-in-human, open-label, multicenter phase I dose-escalation trial of ivuxolimab. Adults with locally advanced or metastatic head and neck squamous cell, hepatocellular, melanoma or renal cell carcinoma were enrolled in the trial. Before TCR sequencing, CD4+ T cells and CD8+ T cells were sorted from peripheral blood as separate populations. The CDR3 holds 15 amino acids from the cysteine to the phenylalanine. This entry keeps only the CDR3 DNA: 45 bases, framed from base 1. V is trimmed back by 0 bases and J by 5 bases, and the junction contains 6 bases that no gene match accounts for. Via the germline V gene, CDR1 is SGHRS and CDR2 YFSETQ.

Sample: CD4+ or CD8+ T cells sorted from blood, taken in a trial of the OX40 agonist ivuxolimab. The chain links TRBV5-1 with TRBJ2-7; TRBD1 agrees with 9 junctional bases. This TCR derives from an adult with an advanced solid tumor such as melanoma, head and neck, liver or kidney cancer. The sequenced DNA: TGCGCCAGCAGCTTGGTGTCTAGGACAGGGGACGAGCAGTACTTC. Its translation is CASSLVSRTGDEQYF.